This T cell receptor beta chain was obtained from a study of shared clonotypes between healthy human individuals (dated by TCRdb to 2018 to 2021). Study-level background: The cohort included a few men and a couple of women between 18 and 49 years of age. To estimate repertoire size and how much clonotype sharing occurs between individuals, the study deeply sequenced the blood TCR repertoires of several healthy adults. Per donor, three plates each were used for CD4 naive and CD4 memory, two for CD8 naive, and one for CD8 memory. Leukapheresis yielded between about 0.85 and 10 billion PBMCs per donor. To increase sequencing depth and limit assay-specific biases, TCR repertoire library preparation and sequencing were carried out by different laboratories using diverse techniques. Overall study outcomes, separate from this receptor: Sampling was restricted to blood, and TCR repertoires in tissues likely differ from the TCR repertoires found in blood. Estimated clonotype richness was generally larger for naive than for memory subsets. Even with the large sequencing depth, rarefaction of the sorted-subset datasets indicated that sequencing was incomplete. The genetic and exposure-history diversity represented was limited by the small number of donors. Compared with non-shared clonotypes, the clonotypes found in all four sorted-subset donors had higher generation probabilities. Pairwise subsampling indicated that sequencing depth was expected to affect the degree of clonotype sharing among donors. When several donors were compared, the shared fraction of clonotypes was about 5% for naive CD4, more than 3% for naive CD8, roughly 2.3% for memory CD4, and around 0.37% for memory CD8.

Using the deep immunoSEQ assay, TCR CDR3 regions were amplified from genomic DNA by multiplex PCR. Extracted genomic DNA from each cell subset was spread evenly across all wells of several immunoSEQ 96-well plates, with each plate serving as a replicate. For sorted subsets, each replicate PCR was loaded with approximately 200 ng genomic DNA, equivalent to some 31,000 T cell genomes. Purified libraries were measured with a Qubit 3.0 fluorometer, size-checked on a Bioanalyzer 2100, and measured again with the KAPA Library Quantification kit. Each immunoSEQ 96-well plate was sequenced on its own single-read 150-cycle Illumina NextSeq 550 flow cell. Concerning the study's data processing: Because only junctional sequences without quality scores were contained in the immunoSEQ output, filtering matching that applied to full-length reads could not be performed. To assign V/J genes and CDR3, sequences were annotated using PyIR, a Python wrapper for IgBLAST v1.9, with IMGT germline references. Reads with weak V/J assignments (E-value above 1e-6), missing CDR3, stop codons, out-of-frame junctions, or ambiguous translated residues were removed. A V3J clonotype was defined by an identical inferred V gene, J gene, and CDR3 amino acid sequence. To compute the percentage overlap between repertoires, the number of shared unique clonotypes was divided by the size of the smaller repertoire. Repertoire richness was assessed with RTK rarefaction, the Chao1 estimator, and Recon v2.1 estimates of unobserved clonotypes. OLGA was used to compute generation probabilities for all TCRbeta clonotypes that the gDNA method yielded from a handful of donors. The table comes from immuneACCESS by way of TCRdb, which keeps in-frame sequences with V and J called. Part of the clones is missing from these tables; in studies checked, under half for an unresolved V gene and the rest for unknown reasons. V, J and clone size were drawn from that table, and D and trimming were deduced from the DNA. This sample is represented by some 2,100,000 clones; roughly 91% of them were singletons. 1.7% of the sample is taken by the ten largest.

Points on this clone: Its target antigen remains unknown. No much larger clone is present one base from it, and per-base qualities are unavailable. Other DNA sequences in this sample translate to the same CDR3.

CD8 naive samples were CD45RO-negative cells positively selected for CCR7, giving a CD45RA+CCR7+ population that excluded TemRA cells. Donors were healthy HIV-negative adults with no recently reported acute infections or vaccinations. Every donor was a Caucasian adult residing in Nashville, Tennessee, USA. After blood collection by leukapheresis, PBMCs were isolated using Ficoll-Histopaque density gradient centrifugation and then cryopreserved in the vapor phase of liquid nitrogen. Analytical flow cytometry was used to check the purity and quantity of each magnetically sorted T cell population. From each sorted fraction, genomic DNA was isolated and quantified by UV absorbance on a Nanodrop 2000c. CDR1 and CDR2 were assigned from the germline V gene as MNHEY and SVGAGI. V lost 0 bases and J lost 3 bases; the stretch between them is 7 bases long. Counted from cysteine to phenylalanine, this CDR3 has 14 amino acids. Only the CDR3 DNA is retained, 42 bases long and in frame from the first base.

The sequenced sample consisted of naive CD8+ T cells from PBMCs. This specimen's cell subset or site label, per the study, means: CD45RA+CCR7+. The chain links TRBV6-5 with TRBJ2-3, with the D gene too uncertain to name. This sequence was found in a man between 18 and 35 years old in good health. Some clones in this sample may be carry-over from other donors' samples. The nucleotides are TGTGCCAGCAGTTACTCTTCCGGGACAGATACGCAGTATTTT. Its translation reads: CASSYSSGTDTQYF.